What follows are 14 T cell receptor beta chains derived from one specimen sequenced in a study of T-cell reconstitution after alpha-beta-depleted transplantation in children. Preparation of the TCRbeta library involved a method that used unique molecular identifiers. TCRdb passed the PCR reads through MiXCR, listing each CDR3 protein once. There are fewer than 700,000 distinct CDR3 sequences in the sample; 10% to 15% occur only once, and about 2% lies in the top ten. The source material was PBMCs, mostly from graft donor cells, sampled 360 days after TCRalphabeta/CD19-depleted stem cell transplant. Every receptor here comes from a male patient under 18 who had a stem cell transplant for acute myeloid leukemia, so the T cells may come from the graft donor.

The chain joins TRBV2 to TRBJ1-2; no definite D call. CDR1 and CDR2 from the germline V gene are SNHLY and FYNNEI. The CDR3 runs to 14 residues. Trimming took 2 bases from V and 7 from J, leaving 14 bases between them. The CDR3 loop reads CASSELVKGIGYTF. The CDR3 DNA reads TGTGCCAGCAGTGAATTAGTAAAGGGAATTGGCTACACCTTC.

Notes on this clonotype: Sequence at one end of the junction differs from germline and may be a read error. V usage is TRBV20-1 and J usage is TRBJ2-5, with D possibly matching TRBD2 (5 bases). Germline lookup yields CDR1 DFQATT and CDR2 SNEGSKA (reference sequence). The CDR3 consists of 12 residues. The DNA for the CDR3 is TGCACTGCTACCATTGCGGGAGAGACCCAGTACTTC. This encodes CTATIAGETQYF.

In its sample, this clonotype was seen many times. The V call is TRBV12-3 or TRBV12-4, the J call TRBJ2-2, with D possibly matching TRBD1 (6 bases). CDR3 size: 13 residues. V shed 2 bases and J shed 7 bases, with 8 bases lying between them. This chain's CDR3 is CASSLQGNGELFF. The CDR3 DNA is TGTGCCAGCAGTTTACAGGGGAACGGGGAGCTGTTTTTT.

Here the CDR3 reads CASSSQPTVYSLSPTDTQYF. CDR3 bases: TGTGCCAGCAGTTCCCAACCAACGGTTTATAGCCTCTCGCCCACAGATACGCAGTATTTT. The V gene is TRBV28, the J gene TRBJ2-3, with D hard to call. With 4 bases removed from V and 2 bases from J, the gap between germline ends came to 28 bases. Germline V gene data show CDR1 as MDHEN and CDR2 as SYDVKM. This CDR3 contains 20 residues.

The gene calls are TRBV28 and TRBJ2-3; 8 nucleotides agree with TRBD2. Germline CDR1 is MDHEN and CDR2 is SYDVKM. The CDR3 totals 17 residues. V dropped 2 bases and J dropped 6; count of bases not matched to a gene: 13. Here the CDR3 reads CASSLVVLGRARDTQYF. The CDR3 bases are TGTGCCAGCAGTTTAGTGGTGCTCGGGAGGGCCCGGGATACGCAGTATTTT.

By proportion, this clonotype is medium-sized. V gene TRBV20-1 combines with J gene TRBJ2-1, with TRBD2 matching over 11 bases. Unmatched junction bases numbered 10, after V lost 6 bases and J lost 6 bases. Germline V CDR1 and CDR2: DFQATT, SNEGSKA (reference sequence). CDR3 length equals 15 residues. CDR3 nucleotides: TGCAGTGCGGTCCCTCTAGCGGGAGGTCGCAATGAGCAGTTCTTC. It encodes CSAVPLAGGRNEQFF.

This clonotype has just a few counts. This chain connects TRBV4-3 to TRBJ2-7, with D perhaps TRBD2 (6 bases). The germline V gene encodes CDR1 LGHNA and CDR2 YSLEER. Deletions cut 3 bases from V and 3 bases from J, with 18 bases between. CDR3 length: 16 amino acids. Here the CDR3 DNA reads TGCGCCAGCAGCCACGCCCCACCGGCGGGGAACTACGAGCAGTACTTC. Translating it yields CASSHAPPAGNYEQYF.

This clonotype was observed at least ten times. The chain links TRBV7-2 to TRBJ2-5; no clear D. V was pared by 2 bases and J by 1 base, with 8 bases between. Per germline, CDR1 SGHTA and CDR2 FQGNSA. CDR3 length: 14 amino acids. CDR3 DNA: TGTGCCAGCAGCTTATACCTCGCCCAAGAGACCCAGTACTTC. The encoded protein is CASSLYLAQETQYF.

The genes are TRBV6-2 or TRBV6-3 and TRBJ1-5; the D gene is possibly TRBD1 (6 bases). This CDR3 has 13 residues. CDR1 and CDR2 from the germline V gene are MNHEY and SVGEGT. The ends were cut back, 10 bases at V and 3 bases at J, with 13 bases in the middle. The CDR3 nucleotides read TGTGCCATAGGACAGCAGCTCAATCAGCCCCAGCATTTT. Its translation is CAIGQQLNQPQHF.

This clonotype has more than one count but fewer than ten. The V and J genes are TRBV10-3 and TRBJ2-7; D not certain. CDR1 ENHRY and CDR2 SYGVKD come from the germline V gene. Trimming pared 6 bases from V and 5 bases from J, leaving 11 bases between. The CDR3 extends over 12 amino acids. This chain's CDR3 is CAIRHIQNEQYF. For the CDR3, the DNA is TGTGCCATCAGACATATTCAGAACGAGCAGTACTTC.

This clonotype was picked up a small number of times. The V call is TRBV6-2 or TRBV6-3, the J call TRBJ2-2, with TRBD1 matching 7 bases. The length of the CDR3 is 14 residues. V lost 6 bases to trimming and J lost 4 bases; unmatched junction nucleotides: 5. The V gene's germline CDR1 is MNHEY and CDR2 SVGEGT. CDR3 sequence: CASRPTGATGELFF. For the CDR3, the DNA is TGTGCCAGCAGACCAACAGGGGCCACCGGGGAGCTGTTTTTT.

Many counts were recorded for this clonotype. This chain uses TRBV18 with TRBJ1-1; D might be TRBD1 (5 bases). Between the trimmed V and J ends, which lost 0 bases and 2 bases, there was a span of 10 bases. CDR1 KGHSH and CDR2 LQKENI come from the germline V gene. The CDR3 totals 15 residues. The CDR3 spells CASSPPQVSNTEAFF. For the CDR3, the DNA is TGTGCCAGCTCACCACCACAGGTCTCTAACACTGAAGCTTTCTTT.

Ten or more counts support this clonotype. This rearrangement joins TRBV28 to TRBJ1-2; D call uncertain. The CDR3 extends over 11 amino acids. With 5 bases removed from V and 4 bases from J, the gap between germline ends came to 5 bases. Germline CDR1 is MDHEN and CDR2 is SYDVKM. The CDR3 here is CASSPTYGYTF. CDR3 coding DNA: TGTGCCAGCAGTCCCACCTATGGCTACACCTTC.

The J gene is TRBJ1-1, the V gene TRBV7-2, with 7 bases matching TRBD1. This CDR3 has 14 amino acids. Germline CDR1 SGHTA, CDR2 FQGNSA. V lost 5 bases to trimming and J lost 7 bases; unmatched junction nucleotides: 10. The CDR3 sequence: CASSPQGGSDEAFF. CDR3 DNA: TGTGCCAGCAGCCCCCAGGGGGGGAGTGATGAAGCTTTCTTT.